The 25 T cell receptor beta chains below all came from one sample that was sequenced in a study of cytomegalovirus exposure and HLA in healthy donors. Primers for the PCR totalled 60 Vbeta and 13 Jbeta. Data came from immunoSEQ multiplex PCR; TCRdb stores just in-frame clones and leaves some out. The sample shows some 110,000 clones, 76% of them seen only once. The source material was PBMCs. Receptors were obtained from a man aged 45-65 years in good health and CMV-seropositive.

The rearrangement uses TRBV7-9 and TRBJ2-7, with TRBD2 identical over 15 bases. CDR3 length: 16 amino acids. CDR1 and CDR2 from the germline V gene are SEHNR and FQNEAQ (reference sequence). V lost 5 bases, J lost 4 bases, and 6 bases stayed unmatched. The CDR3 DNA reads TGTGCCAGCAGCCAGGGACTAGCGGGAGGCCTTTACGAGCAGTACTTC. Translated: CASSQGLAGGLYEQYF. Drawing the rest from reference TRBV7-9 and TRBJ2-7, the complete variable domain is DTGVSQNPRHKITKRGQNVTFRCDPISEHNRLYWYRQTLGQGPEFLTYFQNEAQLEKSRLLSDRFSAERPKGSFSTLEIQRTEQGDSAMYLCASSQGLAGGLYEQYFGPGTRLTVT.

This sequence joins TRBV4-1 and TRBJ2-5; the match to TRBD2 covers 9 bases. The end of the DNA aligns better with TRBJ2-7, so the J call may be wrong. The CDR3 length is 15 residues. Germline CDR1 MGHRA, CDR2 YSYEKL. The CDR3 loop is CASSQTSSGVNEQYF. DNA of the CDR3: TGCGCCAGCAGCCAAACGTCTAGCGGGGTCAACGAGCAGTACTTC.

V gene TRBV4-1 combines with J gene TRBJ2-3; no clear D gene. The V end was cut by 0 bases, the J end by 2 bases, with 9 bases between. Germline V gene lookup returns CDR1 MGHRA and CDR2 YSYEKL. This CDR3 has 15 amino acids. The DNA for the CDR3 is TGCGCCAGCAGCCAAGAATCTGTCTTCACAGATACGCAGTATTTT. Residues: CASSQESVFTDTQYF.

This clone was seen a single time. The rearrangement uses TRBV6-1 and TRBJ1-5, with TRBD1 as a possible D gene (5 bases). Trimming took 4 bases from V and 4 from J, leaving 20 bases between them. Germline V gene sequence: CDR1 MNHNS, CDR2 SASEGT. The CDR3 consists of 17 residues. The CDR3 DNA is TGTGCCAGCAGTGTCCGGGACTCACAGTTACGGAATCAGCCCCAGCATTTT. It translates to CASSVRDSQLRNQPQHF.

This clone was seen more than once but under ten times. J is TRBJ2-1 and V is TRBV5-1; 11 nucleotides agree with TRBD1. The CDR3 contains 15 residues. CDR1 is SGHRS and CDR2 is YFSETQ in the germline V gene. After removal of 4 bases from V and 12 bases from J, the junction contained 12 bases not matched to a gene. The CDR3 loop is CASSGDRGAQGGQFF. The CDR3 DNA reads as TGCGCCAGCAGCGGGGACAGGGGGGCCCAAGGTGGGCAGTTCTTC.

About this clone itself: One end of the junction varies from germline; a read error may be responsible. J is TRBJ1-5 and V is TRBV7-9, with D unclear. The CDR3 covers 15 residues. Germline CDR1 and CDR2: SEHNR and FQNEAQ (reference sequence). CDR3 sequence: CSSSLSLVSNQPQHF. The CDR3 bases are TGTTCCAGCAGCTTAAGCTTGGTTAGCAATCAGCCCCAGCATTTT.

The chain couples TRBV27 to TRBJ1-3; a possible D gene is TRBD1 (5 bases). CDR3 length: 14 residues. The V end lost 5 bases, the J end lost 0 bases, and 8 bases lay between the germline ends. From germline, CDR1 is MNHEY and CDR2 SMNVEV (reference sequence). CDR3 region: CASSARDSGNTIYF. The CDR3 coding sequence is TGTGCCAGCAGTGCCAGGGACTCTGGAAACACCATATATTTT.

This chain's CDR3 is CASSHGTSGAIGQYF. In DNA form, the CDR3 reads TGTGCCAGCAGCCACGGGACTAGCGGGGCCATCGGGCAGTACTTC. V usage is TRBV7-9 and J usage is TRBJ2-7; TRBD2 matches at 13 bases. The V segment lost 5 bases and the J segment 9 bases; nucleotides outside the gene matches: 10. This CDR3 spans 15 amino acids. Germline values: CDR1 SEHNR, CDR2 FQNEAQ (reference sequence).

The genes are TRBV18 and TRBJ2-7; 9 bases are shared with TRBD1. Unmatched junction bases numbered 8, after V lost 1 base and J lost 4 bases. Germline V gene sequence: CDR1 KGHSH, CDR2 LQKENI. The CDR3 is made up of 16 amino acids. The CDR3 reads CASSPQGQGGLYEQYF. The CDR3 DNA follows: TGTGCCAGCTCACCACAGGGACAGGGCGGACTTTACGAGCAGTACTTC.

CDR3 in amino acids: CASRGTGASYEQYF. The CDR3 bases are TGCGCCAGTCGAGGGACAGGGGCCTCCTACGAGCAGTACTTC. The rearrangement links TRBV10-2 to TRBJ2-7; TRBD1 matches at 10 bases. The CDR3 extends over 14 amino acids. The ends lost 9 bases at V and 0 bases at J; junction bases unmatched: 5. The germline V gene encodes CDR1 WSHSY and CDR2 SAAADI.

V gene TRBV10-3 combines with J gene TRBJ2-5; 9 bases line up with TRBD1. The CDR3 contains 15 residues. V shed 6 bases and J 5 bases; nucleotides not matched to a gene: 10. The germline V gene has CDR1 ENHRY and CDR2 SYGVKD. Written as DNA, the CDR3 is TGTGCCATCAGAGACCCGGGACAGGGTATGGAGACCCAGTACTTC. It encodes CAIRDPGQGMETQYF.

CDR3 sequence (DNA): TGCGCCAGCAGTCTTCTACCAAGCGGTGAGGGCGTAGAGACCCAGTACTTC. As protein: CASSLLPSGEGVETQYF. The chain carries TRBV5-1 and TRBJ2-5; tentative D call: TRBD2 (5 bases). The CDR3 is 17 residues long. V was trimmed by 5 bases and J by 4 bases, leaving 24 bases between them. The germline V gene has CDR1 SGHRS and CDR2 YFSETQ. The full variable domain, with the rest looked up from reference TRBV5-1 and TRBJ2-5, is KAGVTQTPRYLIKTRGQQVTLSCSPISGHRSVSWYQQTPGQGLQFLFEYFSETQRNKGNFPGRFSGRQFSNSRSEMNVSTLELGDSALYLCASSLLPSGEGVETQYFGPGTRLLVL.

This rearrangement joins TRBV23-1 to TRBJ2-1; maybe TRBD2 (5 bases). TRBV23-1 is treated as an ORF (open reading frame) with a function not yet certain. This CDR3 spans 16 amino acids. Trimming pared 3 bases from V and 0 bases from J, leaving 12 bases between. This chain's CDR3 is CASSQSGADSYNEQFF. The CDR3 DNA sequence: TGCGCCAGCAGTCAGAGCGGAGCAGACTCCTACAATGAGCAGTTCTTC.

This clone was seen only a few times. V usage is TRBV10-3 and J usage is TRBJ1-5, with D maybe TRBD1 (5 bases). The CDR3 length is 16 residues. CDR1 and CDR2 from the germline V gene are ENHRY and SYGVKD. Between the trimmed V and J ends, which lost 2 bases and 4 bases, there was a span of 15 bases. CDR3 amino acids: CAISERGGMLNQPQHF. The CDR3 nucleotides read TGTGCCATCAGTGAGAGGGGCGGGATGCTTAATCAGCCCCAGCATTTT.

This clone was counted only a few times. V is TRBV27 and J is TRBJ1-2, with 7 bases matching TRBD1. The length of the CDR3 is 13 residues. After removal of 3 bases from V and 3 bases from J, the junction contained 1 base not matched to a gene. Germline V lookup: CDR1 MNHEY, CDR2 SMNVEV (reference sequence). CDR3 bases: TGTGCCAGCAGTTTCCAGGGGGACTATGGCTACACCTTC. Translated: CASSFQGDYGYTF.

The chain carries TRBV15 and TRBJ1-5; D is uncertain. The CDR3 runs to 16 residues. With 0 bases removed from V and 1 base from J, the gap between germline ends came to 10 bases. Germline V gene data show CDR1 as LNHNV and CDR2 as YYDKDF (reference sequence). The CDR3 reads CATSRDQVLSNQPQHF. CDR3 nucleotides: TGTGCCACCAGCAGAGATCAGGTCTTGAGCAATCAGCCCCAGCATTTT.

V is TRBV11-2 and J is TRBJ1-1; unclear D gene. This CDR3 is built from 12 residues. Germline V gene sequence: CDR1 SGHAT, CDR2 FQNNGV. Trimming removed 4 bases from V and 4 bases from J, with 7 bases in between. The CDR3: CASSSIFTEAFF. CDR3 sequence (DNA): TGTGCCAGCAGCTCAATTTTCACTGAAGCTTTCTTT.

The gene calls are TRBV28 and TRBJ2-1; no clear D gene. The germline V gene has CDR1 MDHEN and CDR2 SYDVKM. CDR3 length equals 15 residues. Deletions cut 3 bases from V and 2 bases from J, with 11 bases between. This CDR3 is CASSLAQYPYNEQFF. In DNA, the CDR3 is TGTGCCAGCAGTTTGGCCCAGTACCCCTACAATGAGCAGTTCTTC.

The V gene is TRBV4-1, the J gene TRBJ1-1; no clear D. Trimming took 4 bases from V and 12 from J, leaving 15 bases between them. The CDR3 sequence is 12 residues long. Germline V gene sequence: CDR1 MGHRA, CDR2 YSYEKL. DNA for the CDR3: TGCGCCAGCAGCCGAACTACGGGGAGGACTTTCTTT. It specifies CASSRTTGRTFF.

The genes are TRBV11-2 and TRBJ2-5, with TRBD1 as a possible D gene (6 bases). Trimming pared 5 bases from V and 4 bases from J, leaving 14 bases between. The CDR3 has 14 amino acids. From germline, CDR1 is SGHAT and CDR2 FQNNGV. The CDR3 DNA reads as TGTGCCAGCAGCGTGCCCAGGGGTGTAGAGACCCAGTACTTC. Its protein is CASSVPRGVETQYF.

This chain uses TRBV19 with TRBJ2-3; TRBD2 matches 7 bases. Germline CDR1 reads LNHDA; CDR2 reads SQIVND (reference sequence). The CDR3 totals 17 residues. Trimming took 0 bases from V and 5 from J; bases not matched to a gene: 11. The DNA of the CDR3 is TGTGCCAGTAGTATAGATCCGGGCCGGGGCGGGAGAGATACGCAGTATTTT. This sequence encodes CASSIDPGRGGRDTQYF.

The chain is built from TRBV27 and TRBJ2-1; TRBD2 aligns across 8 bases. The germline V gene encodes CDR1 MNHEY and CDR2 SMNVEV (reference sequence). The CDR3 spans 16 residues. V dropped 5 bases and J dropped 3; count of bases not matched to a gene: 9. For the CDR3, the DNA is TGTGCCAGCAGTACAACGGGACTAGGGGGCTACAATGAGCAGTTCTTC. This codes for CASSTTGLGGYNEQFF.

This clone was observed once. The chain employs TRBV15 and TRBJ2-2; no definite D call. The CDR3 sequence is 12 residues long. Germline CDR1 reads LNHNV; CDR2 reads YYDKDF (reference sequence). The V and J ends lost 4 bases and 5 bases respectively, with 5 bases between them. The CDR3 region has the DNA TGTGCCACCAGCATTCCGACCGGGGAGCTGTTTTTT. Translating gives CATSIPTGELFF.

The chain has TRBV6-1 and TRBJ2-7, with 7 bases that match TRBD2. CDR3 length: 13 amino acids. J was trimmed by 1 base and V by 7 bases; bases with no gene match: 4. Germline CDR1 is MNHNS and CDR2 is SASEGT. The CDR3 sequence: CASILRGSYEQYF. In DNA, the CDR3 is TGTGCCAGCATCTTGCGGGGGTCCTACGAGCAGTACTTC.

The V gene is TRBV6-1, the J gene TRBJ2-7, with 7 bases lining up with TRBD1. Germline CDR1 reads MNHNS; CDR2 reads SASEGT. This CDR3 has 14 amino acids. Germline trimming cut 5 bases from V and 5 bases from J; bases unmatched to any gene: 9. This CDR3 reads CASSLSGGLNEQYF. The CDR3 nucleotides are TGTGCCAGCAGTCTATCAGGGGGTCTTAACGAGCAGTACTTC.